This T cell receptor (beta chain) was observed in a study of T-cell reconstitution after alpha-beta-depleted transplantation in children. The TCRbeta library incorporated unique molecular identifiers. TCRdb independently ran MiXCR on the PCR reads; one entry per CDR3 protein. The table shows about 350,000 distinct CDR3 sequences, with about 17% occurring only once. Overall study results and limits: Approximately two months post-transplant, alpha-beta T cells reportedly originated from several hundred expanded graft clones.

This clonotype was detected a few times. The antigen is undetermined. The germline CDR1 and CDR2 sequences are MDHEN and SYDVKM. CDR3 size: 13 residues. V gave up 3 bases and J gave up 7 bases, with 12 bases separating them. The J gene is TRBJ1-2, the V gene TRBV28; D not resolved. The sample here was PBMCs, mostly from graft donor cells, taken 360 days after TCRalphabeta/CD19-depleted stem cell transplant. The receptor was derived from a male patient under 10 years old who had a stem cell transplant for acute lymphoblastic leukemia, so the T cells may come from the graft donor. CDR3 loop: CASSFTRSGGYTF. Written as DNA, the CDR3 is TGTGCCAGCAGTTTTACCAGATCTGGTGGCTACACCTTC.